This is a list of T cell receptor beta chains from one sample in a study of T cell responses to AZD1222 COVID-19 vaccine. Libraries were prepared by immunoSEQ multiplex PCR; TCRdb keeps only in-frame clonotypes and omits some of them. Among around 120,000 clones listed, around nine tenths were seen once. Material: peripheral blood, obtained on day 0 of AZD1222 vaccination. The receptor source for this set is an adult in good health. Each CDR3 is given with its conserved first and last residue. The D gene is left open where the match is weak. Some rows have no size entry. The others give once, few or many, or a class for an expanded clone.

clone_size d_call j_call v_call cdr3_aa cdr3_nt
NA NA TRBJ1-1 TRBV9 CASSVDPRRAAEAFF TGTGCCAGCAGCGTAGACCCACGAAGGGCGGCTGAAGCTTTCTTT
once NA TRBJ1-1 TRBV18 CASSRNLDRQNTEAFF TGTGCCAGCTCACGTAATCTTGACAGACAGAACACTGAAGCTTTCTTT
few TRBD1 TRBJ1-6 TRBV6-5 CASSRRDSSNSPLHF TGTGCCAGCAGTCGGCGGGACAGTAGTAATTCACCCCTCCACTTT
NA TRBD1 TRBJ2-3 TRBV29-1 CSVAEGRGLDTQYF TGCAGCGTTGCCGAGGGCAGGGGGCTGGATACGCAGTATTTT
once NA TRBJ2-2 TRBV6-5 CASIQMNTGELFF TGTGCCAGCATTCAGATGAACACCGGGGAGCTGTTTTTT
NA NA TRBJ2-3 TRBV30 CAWSLGGGVSDTQYF TGTGCCTGGAGCCTTGGGGGAGGTGTTTCAGATACGCAGTATTTT
NA TRBD2 TRBJ2-1 TRBV7-8 CASTSGLAAYNEQFF TGTGCCAGCACTTCGGGACTAGCGGCCTACAATGAGCAGTTCTTC
NA NA TRBJ1-6 TRBV11-2 CASSFSEGSPLHF TGTGCCAGCAGCTTCAGTGAGGGCTCACCCCTCCACTTT
few NA TRBJ1-5 TRBV5-6 CASSLPNQPQHF TGTGCCAGCAGCTTGCCGAATCAGCCCCAGCATTTT
NA NA TRBJ2-2 TRBV11-3 CASSFIGGGELFF TGTGCCAGCAGCTTTATCGGGGGCGGGGAGCTGTTTTTT
NA TRBD2 TRBJ2-3 TRBV3-1/TRBV3-2 CASSPLATDIISTDTQYF TGTGCCAGCAGCCCACTAGCGACCGACATCATTAGCACAGATACGCAGTATTTT
few TRBD1 TRBJ2-2 TRBV2 CASRPSGQGYGELFF TGTGCCAGCAGACCCTCGGGACAGGGTTATGGGGAGCTGTTTTTT
NA TRBD1 TRBJ1-6 TRBV25-1 CASRDRGNSPLHF TGTGCCAGCAGGGACAGGGGTAATTCACCCCTCCACTTT
NA NA TRBJ1-5 TRBV10-3 CAISKGGPGDQPQHF TGTGCCATCAGTAAGGGGGGCCCCGGCGATCAGCCCCAGCATTTT